This T cell receptor (beta chain) was identified during a study of cytomegalovirus exposure and HLA in healthy donors. PCR involved 60 Vbeta and 13 Jbeta primers. Method: immunoSEQ multiplex PCR; TCRdb's copy keeps in-frame clones and lacks some. The sample includes approximately 300,000 clones, 84% of them seen just once. The CDR3 spans 16 residues. V trimming: 1 base; J trimming: 1 base; junction bases outside the gene matches: 4. Germline V gene lookup returns CDR1 SGHTA and CDR2 FQGTGA. Sequenced: PBMCs. The chain uses TRBV7-3 and TRBJ2-1, with 7 bases lining up with TRBD2. This clonotype originated in a woman aged 40 to 50 in good health and CMV-seropositive. DNA of the CDR3: TGTGCCAGCAGCTTAAGGGGGAGGGCTTCCTACAATGAGCAGTTCTTC. Residues: CASSLRGRASYNEQFF.